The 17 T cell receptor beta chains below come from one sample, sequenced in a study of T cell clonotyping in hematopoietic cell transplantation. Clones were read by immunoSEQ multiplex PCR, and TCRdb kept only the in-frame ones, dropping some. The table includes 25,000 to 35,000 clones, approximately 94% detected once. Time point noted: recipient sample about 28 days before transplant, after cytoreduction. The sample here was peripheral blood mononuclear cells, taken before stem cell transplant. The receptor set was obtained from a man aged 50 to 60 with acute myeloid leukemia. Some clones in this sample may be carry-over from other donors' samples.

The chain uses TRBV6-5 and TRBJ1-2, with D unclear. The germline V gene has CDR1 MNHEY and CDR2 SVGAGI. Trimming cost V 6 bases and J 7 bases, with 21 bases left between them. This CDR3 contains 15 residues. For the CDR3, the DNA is TGTGCCAGCAGCAAAACGGGCGGCTATATCGGTGGCTACACCTTC. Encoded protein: CASSKTGGYIGGYTF.

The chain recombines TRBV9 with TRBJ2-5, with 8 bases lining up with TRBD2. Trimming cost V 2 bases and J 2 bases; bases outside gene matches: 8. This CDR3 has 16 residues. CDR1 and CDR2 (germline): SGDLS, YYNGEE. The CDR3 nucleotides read TGTGCCAGCAGCGTGGCCCGGGGGGGCTTTCAAGAGACCCAGTACTTC. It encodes CASSVARGGFQETQYF. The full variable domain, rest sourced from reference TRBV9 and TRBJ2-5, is DSGVTQTPKHLITATGQRVTLRCSPRSGDLSVYWYQQSLDQGLQFLIQYYNGEERAKGNILERFSAQQFPDLHSELNLSSLELGDSALYFCASSVARGGFQETQYFGPGTRLLVL.

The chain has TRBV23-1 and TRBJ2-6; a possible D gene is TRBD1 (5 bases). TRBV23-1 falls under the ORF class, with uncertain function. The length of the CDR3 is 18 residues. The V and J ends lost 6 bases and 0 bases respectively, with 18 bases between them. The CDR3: CASSHRRVSGSGANVLTF. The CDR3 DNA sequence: TGCGCCAGCAGCCATCGCAGGGTTTCAGGCTCTGGGGCCAACGTCCTGACTTTC.

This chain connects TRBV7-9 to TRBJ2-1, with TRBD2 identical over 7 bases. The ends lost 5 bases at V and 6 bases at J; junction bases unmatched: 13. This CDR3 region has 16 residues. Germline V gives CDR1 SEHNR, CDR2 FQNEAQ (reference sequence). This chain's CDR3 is CASSPRGGRFSNEQFF. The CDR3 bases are TGTGCCAGCAGCCCCCGCGGCGGGAGATTTTCCAATGAGCAGTTCTTC.

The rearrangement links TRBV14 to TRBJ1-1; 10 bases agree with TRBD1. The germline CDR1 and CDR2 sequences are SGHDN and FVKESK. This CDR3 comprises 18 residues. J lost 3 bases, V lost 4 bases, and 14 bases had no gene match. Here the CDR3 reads CASSPKGQGLFGDTEAFF. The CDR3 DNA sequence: TGTGCCAGCAGCCCGAAGGGACAGGGGCTCTTCGGGGACACTGAAGCTTTCTTT.

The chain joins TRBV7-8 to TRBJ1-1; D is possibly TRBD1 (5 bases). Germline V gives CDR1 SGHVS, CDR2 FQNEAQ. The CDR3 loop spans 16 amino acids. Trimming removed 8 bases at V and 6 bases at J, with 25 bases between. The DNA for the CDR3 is TGTGCCAGCTCCGGGGCAGGAGGTTTGTCGGGCTCTGAAGCTTTCTTT. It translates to CASSGAGGLSGSEAFF.

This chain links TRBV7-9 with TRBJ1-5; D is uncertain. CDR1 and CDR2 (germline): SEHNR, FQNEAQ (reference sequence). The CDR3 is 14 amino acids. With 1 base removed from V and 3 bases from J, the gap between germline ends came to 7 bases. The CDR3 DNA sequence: TGTGCCAGCAGCTTAGGAGGGCTCAATCAGCCCCAGCATTTT. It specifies CASSLGGLNQPQHF.

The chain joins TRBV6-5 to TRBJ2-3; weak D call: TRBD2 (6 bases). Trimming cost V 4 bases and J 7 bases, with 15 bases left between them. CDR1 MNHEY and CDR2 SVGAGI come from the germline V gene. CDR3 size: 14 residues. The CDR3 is CASSFGPGDNTQYF. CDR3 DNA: TGTGCCAGCAGTTTTGGCCCGGGAGATAATACGCAGTATTTT.

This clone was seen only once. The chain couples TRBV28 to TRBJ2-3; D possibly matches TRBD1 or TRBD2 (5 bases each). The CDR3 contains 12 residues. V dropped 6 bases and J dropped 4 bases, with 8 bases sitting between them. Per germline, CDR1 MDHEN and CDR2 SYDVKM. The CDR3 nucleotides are TGTGCCAGCAGCCAGGGAGCAGATACGCAGTATTTT. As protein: CASSQGADTQYF.

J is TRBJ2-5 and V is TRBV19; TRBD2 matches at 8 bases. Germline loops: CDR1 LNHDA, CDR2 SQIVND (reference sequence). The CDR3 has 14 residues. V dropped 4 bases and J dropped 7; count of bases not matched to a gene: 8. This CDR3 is CASSTGLAGGTQYF. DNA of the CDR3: TGTGCCAGTAGTACTGGACTAGCAGGTGGGACCCAGTACTTC.

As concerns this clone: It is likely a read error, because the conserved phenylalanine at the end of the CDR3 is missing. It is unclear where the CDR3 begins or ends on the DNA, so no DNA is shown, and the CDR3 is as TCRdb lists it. The CDR3 loop reads CASSTDRAGY. This sequence joins TRBV7-8 and TRBJ2-7; the table's D call, TRBD1, was not checked against the DNA. CDR1 is SGHVS and CDR2 is FQNEAQ in the germline V gene. The CDR3 is 10 amino acids in total, end residues counted.

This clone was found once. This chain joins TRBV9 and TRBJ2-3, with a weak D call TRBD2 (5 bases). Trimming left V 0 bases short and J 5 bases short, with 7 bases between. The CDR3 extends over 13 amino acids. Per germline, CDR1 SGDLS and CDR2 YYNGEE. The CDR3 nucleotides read TGTGCCAGCAGCGTAGTCGGGAAAGATACGCAGTATTTT. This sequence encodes CASSVVGKDTQYF.

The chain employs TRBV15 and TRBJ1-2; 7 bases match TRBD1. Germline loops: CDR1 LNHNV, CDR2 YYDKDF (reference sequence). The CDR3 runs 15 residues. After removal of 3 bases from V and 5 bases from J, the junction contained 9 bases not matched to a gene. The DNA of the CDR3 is TGTGCCACCAGCAGGTTGTCCAGGGGGGAATATGGCTACACCTTC. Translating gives CATSRLSRGEYGYTF.

The CDR3 loop is CASSLDGNGELFF. CDR3 coding DNA: TGTGCCAGCAGCTTGGATGGTAACGGGGAGCTGTTTTTT. V gene TRBV5-4 combines with J gene TRBJ2-2; D is undetermined. The CDR3 extends over 13 amino acids. Germline-derived CDR1 and CDR2 are SGHNT and YYREEE (reference sequence). The germline V and J ends were trimmed by 0 bases and 7 bases, with 7 bases remaining between them.

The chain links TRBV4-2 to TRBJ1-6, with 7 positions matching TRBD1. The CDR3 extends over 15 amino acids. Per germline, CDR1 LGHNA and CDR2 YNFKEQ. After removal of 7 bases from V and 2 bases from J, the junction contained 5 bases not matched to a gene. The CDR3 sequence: CASNRGIAYNSPLHF. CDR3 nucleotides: TGTGCCAGCAACAGGGGTATAGCCTATAATTCACCCCTCCACTTT.

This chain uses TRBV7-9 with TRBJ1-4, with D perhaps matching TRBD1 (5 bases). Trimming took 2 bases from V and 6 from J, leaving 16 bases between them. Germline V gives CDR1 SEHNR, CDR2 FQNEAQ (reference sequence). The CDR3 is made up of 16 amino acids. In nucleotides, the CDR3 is TGTGCCAGCAGCTTAACCTTTGGGGGGGAGGATGAAAAACTGTTTTTT. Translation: CASSLTFGGEDEKLFF.

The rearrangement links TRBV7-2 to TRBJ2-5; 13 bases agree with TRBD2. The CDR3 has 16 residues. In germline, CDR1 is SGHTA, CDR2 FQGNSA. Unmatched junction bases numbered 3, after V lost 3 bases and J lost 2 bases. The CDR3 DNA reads TGTGCCAGCAGCTTGGGACTAGCGGGGTCTCAAGAGACCCAGTACTTC. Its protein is CASSLGLAGSQETQYF. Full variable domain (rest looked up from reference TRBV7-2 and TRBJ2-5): GAGVSQSPSNKVTEKGKDVELRCDPISGHTALYWYRQSLGQGLEFLIYFQGNSAPDKSGLPSDRFSAERTGGSVSTLTIQRTQQEDSAVYLCASSLGLAGSQETQYFGPGTRLLVL.